This record looks at one T cell receptor beta chain sequence and its context. TCRdb's table, derived via immunoSEQ multiplex PCR, lists solely in-frame clones and lacks some. This sample yields roughly 69,000 clones, of which more than 85% are seen a single time; over 0.25% belongs to the top ten. This sample is part of a study of T cell changes during pregnancy in multiple sclerosis. CDR3 length: 13 residues. Germline loops: CDR1 GTSNPN, CDR2 SVGIG (reference sequence). V dropped 5 bases and J dropped 6 bases, with 14 bases sitting between them. The TCR sequence derives from a female donor in good health, enrolled as a control in a pregnancy study. V and J are TRBV30 and TRBJ1-5, with D perhaps matching TRBD1 (6 bases). Here the sequenced sample was CD4+ T cells from peripheral blood mononuclear cells, taken in the third trimester of pregnancy. The CDR3 reads CAWAKGDGQPQHF. The DNA for the CDR3 is TGTGCCTGGGCGAAGGGGGACGGTCAGCCCCAGCATTTT.